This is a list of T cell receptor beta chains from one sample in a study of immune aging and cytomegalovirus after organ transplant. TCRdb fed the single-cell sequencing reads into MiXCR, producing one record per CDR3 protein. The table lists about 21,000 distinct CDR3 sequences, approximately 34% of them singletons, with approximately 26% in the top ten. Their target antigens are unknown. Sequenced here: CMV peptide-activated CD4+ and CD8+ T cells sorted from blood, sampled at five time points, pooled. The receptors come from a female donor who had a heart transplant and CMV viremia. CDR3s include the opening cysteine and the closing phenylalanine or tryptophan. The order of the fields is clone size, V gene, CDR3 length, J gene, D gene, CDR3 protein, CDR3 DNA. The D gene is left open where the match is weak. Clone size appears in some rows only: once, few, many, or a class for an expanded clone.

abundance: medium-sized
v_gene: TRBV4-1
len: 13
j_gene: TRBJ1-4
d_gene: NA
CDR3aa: CASSQSLGEKLFF
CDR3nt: TGCGCCAGCAGCCAAAGTTTGGGGGAAAAACTGTTTTTT

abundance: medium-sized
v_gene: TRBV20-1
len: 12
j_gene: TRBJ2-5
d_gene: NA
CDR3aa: CSAGTFQETQYF
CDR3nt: TGCAGTGCTGGGACCTTTCAAGAGACCCAGTACTTC

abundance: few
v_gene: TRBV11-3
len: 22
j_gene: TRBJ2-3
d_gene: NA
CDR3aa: CASSLTRCWDLKPSWGTDTQYF
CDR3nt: TGTGCCAGCAGCTTAACCCGATGTTGGGACCTAAAACCATCGTGGGGCACAGATACGCAGTATTTT

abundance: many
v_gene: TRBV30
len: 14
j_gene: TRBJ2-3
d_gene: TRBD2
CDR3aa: CAWSSGRATDTQYF
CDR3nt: TGTGCCTGGAGTAGCGGGAGGGCCACAGATACGCAGTATTTT

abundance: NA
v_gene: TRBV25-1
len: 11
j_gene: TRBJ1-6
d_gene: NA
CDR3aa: CASSENSPLHF
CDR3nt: TGTGCCAGCAGTGAAAATTCACCCCTCCACTTT

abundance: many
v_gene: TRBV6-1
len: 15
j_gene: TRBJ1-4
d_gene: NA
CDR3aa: CASSPWGRGNEKLFF
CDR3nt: TGTGCCAGCAGTCCGTGGGGGAGGGGGAATGAAAAACTGTTTTTT

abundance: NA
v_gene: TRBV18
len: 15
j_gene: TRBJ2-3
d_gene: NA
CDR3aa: CASSPSVSELVTRYF
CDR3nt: TGTGCCAGCTCACCGTCCGTCTCGGAATTGGTTACGCGGTATTTT

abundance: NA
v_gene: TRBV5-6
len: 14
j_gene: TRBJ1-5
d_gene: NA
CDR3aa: CASSQWGGRQPQHF
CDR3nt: TGTGCCAGCAGCCAATGGGGGGGCAGGCAGCCCCAGCATTTT

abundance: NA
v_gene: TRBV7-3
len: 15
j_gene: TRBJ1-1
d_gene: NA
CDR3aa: CASSSRGVGNTEAFF
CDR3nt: TGTGCCAGCAGTTCTCGGGGGGTTGGGAACACTGAAGCTTTCTTT

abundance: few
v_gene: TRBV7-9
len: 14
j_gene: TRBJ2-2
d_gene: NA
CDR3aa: CASSFGGNTGELFF
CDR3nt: TGTGCCAGCAGCTTTGGAGGGAACACCGGGGAGCTGTTTTTT

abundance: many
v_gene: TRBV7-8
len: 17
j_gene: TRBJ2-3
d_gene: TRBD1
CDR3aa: CASSLGLGQGNTDTQYF
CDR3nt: TGTGCCAGCAGCTTAGGTCTCGGACAGGGGAACACAGATACGCAGTATTTT

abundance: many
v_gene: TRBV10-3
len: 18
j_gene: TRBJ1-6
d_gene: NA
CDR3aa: CAIRASRAEALSRSPLHF
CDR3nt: TGTGCCATCAGGGCCTCCCGGGCCGAAGCCCTGTCGCGTTCACCCCTCCACTTT

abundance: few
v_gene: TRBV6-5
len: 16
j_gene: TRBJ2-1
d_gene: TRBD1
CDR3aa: CASSRQGGISYNEQFF
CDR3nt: TGTGCCAGCAGCCGACAGGGCGGAATCTCCTACAATGAGCAGTTCTTC

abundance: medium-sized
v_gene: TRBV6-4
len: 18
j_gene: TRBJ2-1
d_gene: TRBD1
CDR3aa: CARKALGRAGTGYNEQFF
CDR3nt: TGTGCCAGAAAAGCCTTGGGAAGAGCCGGGACAGGGTACAATGAGCAGTTCTTC

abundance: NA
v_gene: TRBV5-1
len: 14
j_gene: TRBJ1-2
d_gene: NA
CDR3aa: CASSSLTGYYGYTF
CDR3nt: TGCGCCAGCAGCAGCCTGACAGGATACTATGGCTACACCTTC

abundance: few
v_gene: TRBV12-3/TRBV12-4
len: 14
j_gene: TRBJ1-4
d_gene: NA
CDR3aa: CASRAGAVNEKLPF
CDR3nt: TGTGCCAGCAGGGCAGGGGCTGTAAATGAAAAACTGCCTTTT

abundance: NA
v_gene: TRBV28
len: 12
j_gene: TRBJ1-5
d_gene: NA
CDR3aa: CASRSSNQPQHF
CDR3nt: TGTGCCAGCAGGAGTAGCAATCAGCCCCAGCATTTT

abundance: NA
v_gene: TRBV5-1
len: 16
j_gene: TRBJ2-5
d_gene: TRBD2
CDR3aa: CASSLGHSGSAETQYF
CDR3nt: TGCGCCAGCAGCTTGGGGCATAGCGGGAGTGCGGAGACCCAGTACTTC

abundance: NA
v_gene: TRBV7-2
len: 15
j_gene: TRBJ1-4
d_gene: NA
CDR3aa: CASSLRQTTNEKLFF
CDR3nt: TGTGCCAGCAGCCTCCGACAGACAACTAATGAAAAACTGTTTTTT

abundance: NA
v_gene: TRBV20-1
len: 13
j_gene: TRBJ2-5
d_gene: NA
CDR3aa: CSADAPLAETQYF
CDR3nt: TGCAGTGCCGACGCTCCGCTAGCGGAGACCCAGTACTTC

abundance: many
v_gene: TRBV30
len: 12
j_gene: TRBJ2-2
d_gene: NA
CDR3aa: CAWRVNTGELFF
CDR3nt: TGTGCCTGGAGGGTGAACACCGGGGAGCTGTTTTTT

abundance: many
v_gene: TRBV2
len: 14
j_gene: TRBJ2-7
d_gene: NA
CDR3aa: CASSEGRDSYEQYF
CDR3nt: TGTGCCAGCAGTGAGGGCAGAGACTCCTACGAGCAGTACTTC

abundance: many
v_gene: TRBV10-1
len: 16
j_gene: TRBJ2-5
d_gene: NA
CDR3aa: CASSEEVREIQETQYF
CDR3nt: TGCGCCAGCAGTGAAGAAGTACGAGAAATCCAAGAGACCCAGTACTTC

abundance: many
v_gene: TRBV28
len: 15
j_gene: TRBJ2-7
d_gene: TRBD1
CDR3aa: CASSLRDRKTYEQYF
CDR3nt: TGTGCCAGCAGTTTACGGGACAGGAAGACCTACGAGCAGTACTTC

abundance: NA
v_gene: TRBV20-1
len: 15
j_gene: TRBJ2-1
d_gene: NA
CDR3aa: CSARKEGSLYNEQFF
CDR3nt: TGCAGTGCTAGGAAAGAGGGGAGCCTCTACAATGAGCAGTTCTTC

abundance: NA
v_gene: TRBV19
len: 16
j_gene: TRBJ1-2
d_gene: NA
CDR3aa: CASSIDLRGSNYGYTF
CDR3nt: TGTGCCAGTAGTATAGATCTTCGGGGGTCGAACTATGGCTACACCTTC

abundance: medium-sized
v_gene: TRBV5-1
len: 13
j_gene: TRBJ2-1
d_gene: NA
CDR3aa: CASSLDVLNEQFF
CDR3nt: TGCGCCAGCAGCTTGGACGTGCTCAATGAGCAGTTCTTC

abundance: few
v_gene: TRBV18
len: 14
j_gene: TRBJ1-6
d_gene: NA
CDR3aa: CASSPQRVGSPLHF
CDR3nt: TGTGCCAGCTCACCACAACGGGTTGGGTCACCCCTCCACTTT

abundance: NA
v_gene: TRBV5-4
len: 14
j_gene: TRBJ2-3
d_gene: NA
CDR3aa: CASSDLPRADTQYF
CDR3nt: TGTGCCAGCAGCGACCTCCCGAGGGCAGATACGCAGTATTTT

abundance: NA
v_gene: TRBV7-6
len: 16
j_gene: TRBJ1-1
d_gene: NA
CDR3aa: CASSLGATARLTEAFF
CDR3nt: TGTGCCAGCAGCTTAGGGGCGACGGCCCGACTGACTGAAGCTTTCTTT

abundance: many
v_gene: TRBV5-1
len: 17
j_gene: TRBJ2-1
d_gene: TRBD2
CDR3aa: CASSLESGTIFYNEQFF
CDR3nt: TGCGCCAGCAGCTTGGAATCCGGGACTATTTTTTACAATGAGCAGTTCTTC

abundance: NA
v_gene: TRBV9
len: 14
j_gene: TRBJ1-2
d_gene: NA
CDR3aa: CASGVAGGSYGYAF
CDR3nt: NA

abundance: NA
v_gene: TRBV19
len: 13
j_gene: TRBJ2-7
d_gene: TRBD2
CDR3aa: CASGLADSYEQYF
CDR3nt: TGTGCCAGTGGCCTAGCGGATTCCTACGAGCAGTACTTC

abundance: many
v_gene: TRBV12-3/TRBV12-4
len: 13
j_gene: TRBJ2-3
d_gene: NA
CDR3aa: CASSSPRSDTQYF
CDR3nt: TGTGCCAGCAGTTCCCCCCGGTCAGATACGCAGTATTTT

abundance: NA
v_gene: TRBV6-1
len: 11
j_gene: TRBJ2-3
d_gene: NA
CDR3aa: CASSVQDTQYF
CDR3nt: TGTGCCAGCAGTGTTCAAGATACGCAGTATTTT

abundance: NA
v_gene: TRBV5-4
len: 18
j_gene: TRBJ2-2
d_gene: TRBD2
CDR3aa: CASSPGLAGADGAGELFF
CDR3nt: TGTGCCAGCAGCCCAGGACTAGCGGGAGCCGATGGAGCCGGGGAGCTGTTTTTT

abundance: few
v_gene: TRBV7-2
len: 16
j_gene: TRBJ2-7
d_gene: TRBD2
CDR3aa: CASSISGGSNSYEQYF
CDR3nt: TGTGCCAGCAGCATTAGCGGGGGGTCAAACTCCTACGAGCAGTACTTC

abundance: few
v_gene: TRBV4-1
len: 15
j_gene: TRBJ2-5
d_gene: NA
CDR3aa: CASSPSQGGPETQYF
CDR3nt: TGCGCCAGCAGCCCCTCACAGGGGGGGCCAGAGACCCAGTACTTC

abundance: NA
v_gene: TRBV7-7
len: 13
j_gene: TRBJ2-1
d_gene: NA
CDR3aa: CASSADYHNEQFF
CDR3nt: TGTGCTAGCAGCGCGGACTACCACAATGAGCAGTTCTTC

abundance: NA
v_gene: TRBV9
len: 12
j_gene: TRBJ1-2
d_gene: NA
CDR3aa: CASSPSVGGYTF
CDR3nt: TGTGCCAGCAGCCCATCAGTGGGGGGCTACACCTTC

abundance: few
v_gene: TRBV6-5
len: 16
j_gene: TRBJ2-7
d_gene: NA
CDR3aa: CASSYSSGPPQYGQYF
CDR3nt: TGTGCCAGCAGTTACTCGAGCGGGCCCCCACAATACGGGCAGTACTTC

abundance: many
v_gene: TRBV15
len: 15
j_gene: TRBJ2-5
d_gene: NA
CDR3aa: CATSRDLVSPEAQYF
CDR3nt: TGTGCCACCAGCAGAGATCTAGTCTCCCCTGAGGCCCAGTACTTC

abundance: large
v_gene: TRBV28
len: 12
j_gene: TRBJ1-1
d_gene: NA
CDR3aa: CASSFLNTEAFF
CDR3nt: TGTGCCAGCAGTTTTCTGAACACTGAAGCTTTCTTT

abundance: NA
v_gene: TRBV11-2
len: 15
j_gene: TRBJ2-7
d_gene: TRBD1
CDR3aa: CASRDTGTGVGGQYF
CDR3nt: TGTGCCAGCAGGGACACCGGGACAGGGGTTGGTGGGCAGTACTTC

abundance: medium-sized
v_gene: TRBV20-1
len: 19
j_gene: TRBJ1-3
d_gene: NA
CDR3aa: CSARNGRETLFNGGNTIYF
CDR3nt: TGCAGTGCTAGGAATGGGCGGGAGACACTTTTTAACGGGGGAAACACCATATATTTT

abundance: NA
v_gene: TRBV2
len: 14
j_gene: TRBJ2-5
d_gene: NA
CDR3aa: CASSDPGGRETQYF
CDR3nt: TGTGCCAGCAGTGATCCGGGTGGGCGTGAGACCCAGTACTTC

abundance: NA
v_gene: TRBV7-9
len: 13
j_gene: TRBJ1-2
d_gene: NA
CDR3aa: CASSPGQFYGYTF
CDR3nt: TGTGCCAGCAGTCCGGGGCAATTCTATGGCTACACCTTC

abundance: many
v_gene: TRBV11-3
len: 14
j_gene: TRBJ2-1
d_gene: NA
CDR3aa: CASSLPEPYNEQFF
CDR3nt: TGTGCCAGCAGCTTACCAGAGCCCTACAATGAGCAGTTCTTC

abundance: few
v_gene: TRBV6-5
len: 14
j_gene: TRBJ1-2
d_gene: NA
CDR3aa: CASSQGGGLYGYTF
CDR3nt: TGTGCCAGCAGTCAGGGTGGGGGTTTATATGGCTACACCTTC

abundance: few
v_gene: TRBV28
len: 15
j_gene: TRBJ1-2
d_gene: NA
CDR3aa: CASSHDVRDFYGYTF
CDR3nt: TGTGCCAGCAGTCACGATGTCCGGGACTTCTATGGCTACACCTTC